This TCR beta chain appears in the sequencing data of a study of multiple sclerosis patients with progressive multifocal leukoencephalopathy. Using immunoSEQ multiplex PCR, the repertoire was profiled, and TCRdb retains in-frame clones only, with some absent. The sample records around 25,000 clones, around 93% being singletons. CDR3 length equals 14 residues. Germline-derived CDR1 and CDR2 are LNHDA and SQIVND (reference sequence). V lost 1 base to trimming and J lost 6 bases, with 10 bases between them. Sample time point: more than ten months of natalizumab therapy. All PML patients were female, and all patients had earlier interferon beta. Study-wide points: In most PML patients, TRB repertoires appeared less diverse by entropy.

Turning to this clone: Its antigen remains unidentified.

The V and J genes are TRBV19 and TRBJ1-5; the D gene is possibly TRBD1 (5 bases). The origin of this receptor is a man aged 30 to 39 with multiple sclerosis. Sequenced material: PBMCs, taken from a patient treated with natalizumab. CDR3 coding DNA: TGTGCCAGTAGTATAGTACCCGGGGGTCAGCCCCAGCATTTT. Amino acids: CASSIVPGGQPQHF.